This T cell receptor (beta chain) was recorded in a study of cytomegalovirus exposure and HLA in healthy donors. At the level of the study: The Caucasian-associated ancestry cluster held roughly 78% of under 450 genotyped donors. Findings and limits, study-wide: Later analysis placed DRB1 highest and HLA-C lowest in TCR association rates, which differed by HLA locus. Later analysis identified several of the most significant clusters that appeared linked to common viral pathogens.

PCR primers comprised 60 Vbeta and 13 Jbeta primers. Here immunoSEQ multiplex PCR was the method, and the copy in TCRdb shows in-frame clones only, minus some. Of 100,000 to 120,000 clones listed, approximately 82% are singletons. V was pared by 0 bases and J by 3 bases, with 12 bases between. This CDR3 contains 15 residues. The germline V gene has CDR1 SGDLS and CDR2 YYNGEE. To note about this clone: The antigen is undetermined.

Though probably carrying unrecorded immune exposures, donors were nominally healthy at sampling. The specimen sequenced was PBMCs. The TCR comes from a young man in good health and CMV-seropositive. The rearrangement uses TRBV9 and TRBJ1-2; maybe TRBD1 (5 bases). CDR3 protein: CASSVGSREDYGYTF. The CDR3, as DNA: TGTGCCAGCAGCGTAGGGTCCAGGGAGGACTATGGCTACACCTTC.